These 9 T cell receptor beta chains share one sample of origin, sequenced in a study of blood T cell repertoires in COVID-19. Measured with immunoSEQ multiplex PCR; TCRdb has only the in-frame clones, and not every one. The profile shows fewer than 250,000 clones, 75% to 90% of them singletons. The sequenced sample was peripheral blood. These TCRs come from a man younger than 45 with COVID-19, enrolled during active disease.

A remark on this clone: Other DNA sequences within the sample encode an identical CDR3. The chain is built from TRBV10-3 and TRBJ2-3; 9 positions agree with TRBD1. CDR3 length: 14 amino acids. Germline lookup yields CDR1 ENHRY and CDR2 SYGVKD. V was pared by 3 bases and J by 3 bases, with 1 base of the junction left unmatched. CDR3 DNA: TGTGCCATCAGTGAAGGGACAGGGACAGATACGCAGTATTTT. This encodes CAISEGTGTDTQYF.

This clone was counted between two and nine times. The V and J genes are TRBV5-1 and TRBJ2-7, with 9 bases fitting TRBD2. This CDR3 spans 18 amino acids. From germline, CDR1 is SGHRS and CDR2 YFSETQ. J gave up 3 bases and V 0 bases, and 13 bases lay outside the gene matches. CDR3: CASSLGLWAAGGGYEQYF. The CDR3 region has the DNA TGCGCCAGCAGCTTGGGACTTTGGGCAGCGGGAGGCGGCTACGAGCAGTACTTC.

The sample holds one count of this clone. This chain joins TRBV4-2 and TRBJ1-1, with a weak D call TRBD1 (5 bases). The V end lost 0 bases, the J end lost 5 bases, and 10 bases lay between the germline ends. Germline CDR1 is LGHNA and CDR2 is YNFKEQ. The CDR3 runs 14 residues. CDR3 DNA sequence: TGTGCCAGCAGCCAAGACGCAGGGAGGACTGAAGCTTTCTTT. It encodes CASSQDAGRTEAFF.

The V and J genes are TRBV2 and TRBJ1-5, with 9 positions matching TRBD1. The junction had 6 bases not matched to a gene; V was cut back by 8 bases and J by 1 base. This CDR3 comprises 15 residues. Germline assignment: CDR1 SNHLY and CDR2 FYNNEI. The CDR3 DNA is TGTGCCAGCGGCAAACAGGGGGCGAGCAATCAGCCCCAGCATTTT. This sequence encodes CASGKQGASNQPQHF.

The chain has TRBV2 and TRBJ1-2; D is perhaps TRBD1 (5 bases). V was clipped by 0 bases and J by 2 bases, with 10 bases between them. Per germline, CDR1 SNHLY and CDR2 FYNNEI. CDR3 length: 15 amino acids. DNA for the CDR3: TGTGCCAGCAGTGAAGCTTTAACAGGAAACTATGGCTACACCTTC. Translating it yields CASSEALTGNYGYTF.

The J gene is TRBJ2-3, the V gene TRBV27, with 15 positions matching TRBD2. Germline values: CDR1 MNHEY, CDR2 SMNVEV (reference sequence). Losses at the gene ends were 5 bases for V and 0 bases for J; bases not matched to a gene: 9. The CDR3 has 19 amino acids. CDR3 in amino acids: CASSDGLAGGSYSTDTQYF. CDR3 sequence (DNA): TGTGCCAGCAGTGACGGACTAGCGGGAGGGTCCTATAGCACAGATACGCAGTATTTT.

The CDR3 loop reads CASSGTATNEKLFF. The CDR3, as DNA: TGTGCCAGCAGCGGGACAGCAACTAATGAAAAACTGTTTTTT. The gene calls are TRBV2 and TRBJ1-4; the match to TRBD1 covers 7 bases. This CDR3 comprises 14 residues. The germline V gene has CDR1 SNHLY and CDR2 FYNNEI. V trimming: 6 bases; J trimming: 0 bases; junction bases outside the gene matches: 1.

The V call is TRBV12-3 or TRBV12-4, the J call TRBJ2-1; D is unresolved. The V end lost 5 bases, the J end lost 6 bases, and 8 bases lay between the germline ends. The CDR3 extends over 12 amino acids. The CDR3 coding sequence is TGTGCCAGCAGTCCGTACATCAATGAGCAGTTCTTC. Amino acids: CASSPYINEQFF.

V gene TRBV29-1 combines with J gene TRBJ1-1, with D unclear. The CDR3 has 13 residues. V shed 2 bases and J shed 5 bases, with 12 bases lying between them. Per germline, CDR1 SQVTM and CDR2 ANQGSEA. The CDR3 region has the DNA TGCAGCGTTGAAATGGCGGAGGGAACTGAAGCTTTCTTT. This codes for CSVEMAEGTEAFF.